This T cell receptor beta chain emerged from a study of cytomegalovirus exposure and HLA in healthy donors. Whole-study findings and limits: The authors confirmed in vitro that a few CMV-associated chains were specific for CMV antigens. TCR beta chain V- and J-gene trimming was linked, in a later analysis, to a missense variant in DCLRE1C. The only immune exposure information that was available was CMV serostatus.

Each donor's status was that of a healthy bone marrow donor. It was with 60 Vbeta and 13 Jbeta primers that the PCR ran. Using immunoSEQ multiplex PCR, the repertoire was profiled, and TCRdb retains in-frame clones only, with some absent. The specimen's table records 110,000 to 150,000 clones. V lost 4 bases to trimming and J lost 3 bases, with 18 bases between them. Germline V gene sequence: CDR1 KGHSH, CDR2 LQKENI. The CDR3 is 16 amino acids. As regards this clone: Antigen unknown.

The clonotype comes from a man aged 35 to 55 in good health and CMV-seronegative. This sequence joins TRBV18 and TRBJ1-1; tentative D call: TRBD1 (5 bases). The sequenced sample consisted of PBMCs. CDR3 in DNA: TGTGCCAGCTCACGAACCGCAGGGCCACGGGACACTGAAGCTTTCTTT. It is translated as CASSRTAGPRDTEAFF.